These T cell receptor beta chains were read from a single sample in a study of T-cell reconstitution after alpha-beta-depleted transplantation in children. TCRdb passed the PCR reads through MiXCR, listing each CDR3 protein once. The sample has a few hundred thousand distinct CDR3 sequences; about 25% are singletons. This material consisted of PBMCs, taken before TCRalphabeta/CD19-depleted stem cell transplant. The source of these receptors is a girl aged 2 to 9 with Fanconi anemia, due to receive a stem cell transplant. CDR3s include the opening cysteine and the closing phenylalanine or tryptophan. A D gene is named only where the DNA matches it firmly. Size values are once, few and many counts, or a class for expanded clones, and some rows have none.

v_gene	j_gene	d_gene	abundance	CDR3nt	CDR3aa
TRBV10-3	TRBJ2-5	.	many	TGTGCCATCAGTGAAACCAGGGAAGAGACCCAGTACTTC	CAISETREETQYF
TRBV12-5	TRBJ2-7	.	.	TGTGCTAGTGGTTTGGCCAAAGGGCGCTACGAGCAGTACTTC	CASGLAKGRYEQYF
TRBV10-3	TRBJ2-3	.	many	TGTGCCATCAGTGGCTCAACCCACTCAGGCGATACGCAGTATTTT	CAISGSTHSGDTQYF
TRBV29-1	TRBJ2-7	.	few	TGCAGCGTTGAAGTTACTGGACAGCGCTCCTACGAGCAGTACTTC	CSVEVTGQRSYEQYF
TRBV29-1	TRBJ2-7	.	once	TGCAGCGTCCCCGACTCGAACTCCTACGAGCAGTACTTC	CSVPDSNSYEQYF
TRBV20-1	TRBJ2-3	.	.	TGCAGTGTTGGCACAACAGATACGCAGTATTTT	CSVGTTDTQYF
TRBV15	TRBJ1-4	.	many	TGTGCCACCAGAAGAGGGAGTGGGAATGTTGAAAAACTGTTTTTT	CATRRGSGNVEKLFF
TRBV4-1	TRBJ2-4	TRBD2	few	TGCGCCAGCAGCCAAGAAGACGAACTCGGACTAGCGTTCCAGTACTTC	CASSQEDELGLAFQYF
TRBV20-1	TRBJ2-7	.	many	TGCAGTGCGCCTACATCGGATACTCTGTACGAGCAGTACTTC	CSAPTSDTLYEQYF
TRBV7-8	TRBJ2-7	TRBD1	.	TGTGCCAGCAGCCCCGGACAGGGGGGACTAGAGGAGTACTTC	CASSPGQGGLEEYF
TRBV7-2	TRBJ2-6	.	few	TGTGCCAGCAGATCAGTCAGGGGATCGGGGGCCAACGTCCTGACTTTC	CASRSVRGSGANVLTF
TRBV10-3	TRBJ2-1	.	many	TGTGCCACCGACGGAGGGGGCGCCTACAATGAGCAGTTCTTC	CATDGGGAYNEQFF
TRBV15	TRBJ2-7	.	many	TGTGCCACCAGCAGAGCCCGGAGGGCTAACGAGCAGTACTTC	CATSRARRANEQYF